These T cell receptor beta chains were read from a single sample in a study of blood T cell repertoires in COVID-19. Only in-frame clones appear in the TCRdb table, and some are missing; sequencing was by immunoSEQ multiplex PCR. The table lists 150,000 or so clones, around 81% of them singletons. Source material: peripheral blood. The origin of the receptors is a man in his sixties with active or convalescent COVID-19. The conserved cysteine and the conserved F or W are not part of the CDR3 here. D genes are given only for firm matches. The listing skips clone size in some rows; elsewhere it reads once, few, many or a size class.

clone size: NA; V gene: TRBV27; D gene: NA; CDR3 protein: ASSLYGSQETQY
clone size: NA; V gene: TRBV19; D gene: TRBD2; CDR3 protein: ASSIRTSGARSAYEQY
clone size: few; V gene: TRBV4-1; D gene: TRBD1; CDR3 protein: ASSLQGTVYTEAF
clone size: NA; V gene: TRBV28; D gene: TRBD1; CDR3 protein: ATKTGGAPYEQY
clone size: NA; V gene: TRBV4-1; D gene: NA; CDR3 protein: ASSQAVGGGQPQH
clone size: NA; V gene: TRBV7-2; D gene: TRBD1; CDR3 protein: ASNLQGALGYT
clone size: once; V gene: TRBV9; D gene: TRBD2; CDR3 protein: ASSVALALPDTQY
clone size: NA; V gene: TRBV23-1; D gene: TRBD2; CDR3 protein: ASSQTPWREGGENEQF
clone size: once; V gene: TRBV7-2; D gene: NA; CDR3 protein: ASSLFGRRTQETQY
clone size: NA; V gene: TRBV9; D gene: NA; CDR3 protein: ASSVEGRDTYEQY
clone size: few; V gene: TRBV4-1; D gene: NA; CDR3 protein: ASSSGSRGYNEQF
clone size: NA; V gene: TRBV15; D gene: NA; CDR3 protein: ATSRDKEAYEQY
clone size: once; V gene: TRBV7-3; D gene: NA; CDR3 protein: ASSSIGTDTQY
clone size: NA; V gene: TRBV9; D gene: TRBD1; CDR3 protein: ASSVTGAGEKLF
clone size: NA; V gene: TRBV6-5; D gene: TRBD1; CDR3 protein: ASSQATGGRETQY
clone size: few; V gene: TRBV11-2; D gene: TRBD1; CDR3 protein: ASSYPTGLSNEQF
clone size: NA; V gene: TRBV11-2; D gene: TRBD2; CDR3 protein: ASSLGLAGGGYNEQF
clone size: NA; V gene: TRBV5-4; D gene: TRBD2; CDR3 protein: ASSTRTSGSMYPGY
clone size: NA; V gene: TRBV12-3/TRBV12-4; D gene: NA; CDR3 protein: ASSPDTEAF
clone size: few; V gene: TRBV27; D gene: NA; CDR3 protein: AAAPPSLRDTQY
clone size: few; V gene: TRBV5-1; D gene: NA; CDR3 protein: ASRCSQGSTCDEQF
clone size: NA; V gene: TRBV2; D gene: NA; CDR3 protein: ASGGDDQPQH
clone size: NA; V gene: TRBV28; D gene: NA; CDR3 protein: ASTSPGGYNEQF
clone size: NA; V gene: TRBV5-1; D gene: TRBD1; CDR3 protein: ASSLGGTVSQETQY
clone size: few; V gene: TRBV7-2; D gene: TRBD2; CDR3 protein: ASTRGLAGSISTDTQY
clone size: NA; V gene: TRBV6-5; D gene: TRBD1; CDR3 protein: ASSRQGANGYT
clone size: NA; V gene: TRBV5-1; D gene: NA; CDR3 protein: ASSLVFTGPRNEQY
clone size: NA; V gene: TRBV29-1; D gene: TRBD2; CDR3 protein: SAPGTSGTSNTGELF
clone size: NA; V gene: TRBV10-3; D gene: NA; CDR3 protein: AIGFTYNEQF
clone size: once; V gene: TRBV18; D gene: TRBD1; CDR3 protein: ASSPPIDRANTEAF
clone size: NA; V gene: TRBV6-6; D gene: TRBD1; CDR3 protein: ASSTRGDTEAF
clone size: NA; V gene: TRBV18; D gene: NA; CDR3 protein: ASSRSRGEKLF
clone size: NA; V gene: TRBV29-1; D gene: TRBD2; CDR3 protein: SVLTSGVYNEQF
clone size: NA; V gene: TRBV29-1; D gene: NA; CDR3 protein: SVAPERDEQF
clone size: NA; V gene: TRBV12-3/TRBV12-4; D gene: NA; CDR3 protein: ASSFQRSYEQY
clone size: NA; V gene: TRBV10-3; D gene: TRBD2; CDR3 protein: AIRGDGGAGGFEQY
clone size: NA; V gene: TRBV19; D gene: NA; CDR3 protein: ASSASSTDTQY
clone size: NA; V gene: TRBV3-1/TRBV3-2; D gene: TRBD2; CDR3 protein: ASSPAGGIEF
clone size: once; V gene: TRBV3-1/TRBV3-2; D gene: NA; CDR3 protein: ASSQDPSSYEQY
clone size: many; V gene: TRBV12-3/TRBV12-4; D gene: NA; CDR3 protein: ASSWATDEQF
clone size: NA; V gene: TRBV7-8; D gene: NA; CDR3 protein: ASSLNSPRYNEQF
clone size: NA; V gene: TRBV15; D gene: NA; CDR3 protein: ATSHPGRGTGETQY
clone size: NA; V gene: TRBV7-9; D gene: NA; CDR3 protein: ASSLGAAGELF
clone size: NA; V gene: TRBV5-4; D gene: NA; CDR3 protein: ASSLVADLYGYT
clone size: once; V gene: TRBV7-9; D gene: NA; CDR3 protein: ASSSLADSLGNEQF
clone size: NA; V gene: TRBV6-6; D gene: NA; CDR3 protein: ASSTGQNTGELF